This T cell receptor beta chain was sequenced during a study of prognosis after radiotherapy for stage I lung cancer. Overall study findings and caveats: TRBV and TRBJ gene usage reportedly differed between patients with and without metastases.

Comment on this clonotype: Its antigen is as yet unknown.

With two time points in the design, around 6 milliliters of peripheral blood were drawn at each one. From genomic DNA, TCR beta CDR3 was amplified by two-round multiplex PCR. Amplification in first-round PCR relied on primers specific to each TRBV and TRBJ gene. One entry per CDR3 protein results from TCRdb running MiXCR on the multiplex PCR reads. The table lists 59,000 or so distinct CDR3 sequences, about 25% of them singletons, with around 8% in the top ten. This CDR3 has 19 amino acids. Germline V gene data show CDR1 as LNHDA and CDR2 as SQIVND (reference sequence). The germline V and J ends were trimmed by 1 base and 1 base, with 20 bases remaining between them.

This clonotype was sampled from a donor of 50 years or more with non-small cell lung cancer. Sample: PBMCs, taken before or after stereotactic body radiation therapy (not recorded which). This chain uses TRBV19 with TRBJ2-4, with D tentatively TRBD1 or TRBD2 (5 bases each). In DNA form, the CDR3 reads TGTGCCAGTAGTATAGTCGCCTCTGGGGGTAGGGTGGCCAAAAACATTCAGTACTTC. The encoded protein is CASSIVASGGRVAKNIQYF.